This T cell receptor beta chain comes out of a study of OX40 agonist ivuxolimab in advanced cancers. The study's findings and limits: In the 0.1 to 3.0 mg/kg range, CD4+ and CD8+ blood T cells had expanded clonally by week 6. There were, on average, more expanded clones in CD8+ T cells than in CD4+. Partial responders at 0.1-3.0 mg/kg showed near-lowest clonal expansion.

V was clipped by 6 bases and J by 3 bases; unmatched bases: 4. This CDR3 region has 13 residues. Germline V gene data show CDR1 as MDHEN and CDR2 as SYDVKM. Peripheral blood came from all dose cohorts at three timepoints. Produced via immunoSEQ multiplex PCR; TCRdb's table is partial and in-frame only. The sample has roughly 39,000 clones, 70% to 90% seen once; the top ten hold 6%. Regarding this clone: Its antigen is still unknown.

Sequenced here: CD4+ or CD8+ T cells sorted from blood, sampled in a trial of the OX40 agonist ivuxolimab. This sequence joins TRBV28 and TRBJ1-2; the match to TRBD1 covers 7 bases. This TCR derives from an adult with an advanced solid tumor such as melanoma, head and neck, liver or kidney cancer. CDR3: CASSRGTDYGYTF. The CDR3 nucleotides read TGTGCCAGCAGCCGCGGGACAGACTATGGCTACACCTTC.